The T cell receptor (beta chain) described here comes from a study of blood T cell repertoires in COVID-19. On the study more broadly: The United States, Italy and Spain supplied acute and convalescent COVID-19 samples. The cDNA or gDNA used as material had been derived from T cells, B-cell-depleted T cells, or PBMCs.

The authors' processing: Amplification of reference gene primers was used by the study to estimate nucleated cell counts. Clones were read by immunoSEQ multiplex PCR, and TCRdb kept only the in-frame ones, dropping some. V, J and clone size were drawn from that table, and D and trimming were deduced from the DNA. The sample yields roughly 120,000 clones, more than 75% seen once. This CDR3 has 15 residues. The ends lost 3 bases at V and 7 bases at J; junction bases unmatched: 8. Germline V lookup: CDR1 SGDLS, CDR2 YYNGEE. Enrollment of patients from Seattle took place during active infection, with longitudinal follow-up.

The TCR was taken from a man in his 60s with COVID-19, enrolled during active disease. Sequencing used peripheral blood. V is TRBV9 and J is TRBJ2-1; 9 bases line up with TRBD1. The CDR3 bases are TGTGCCAGCAGCGCCCCCGGACAGGGGAGAAATGAGCAGTTCTTC. Residues: CASSAPGQGRNEQFF.